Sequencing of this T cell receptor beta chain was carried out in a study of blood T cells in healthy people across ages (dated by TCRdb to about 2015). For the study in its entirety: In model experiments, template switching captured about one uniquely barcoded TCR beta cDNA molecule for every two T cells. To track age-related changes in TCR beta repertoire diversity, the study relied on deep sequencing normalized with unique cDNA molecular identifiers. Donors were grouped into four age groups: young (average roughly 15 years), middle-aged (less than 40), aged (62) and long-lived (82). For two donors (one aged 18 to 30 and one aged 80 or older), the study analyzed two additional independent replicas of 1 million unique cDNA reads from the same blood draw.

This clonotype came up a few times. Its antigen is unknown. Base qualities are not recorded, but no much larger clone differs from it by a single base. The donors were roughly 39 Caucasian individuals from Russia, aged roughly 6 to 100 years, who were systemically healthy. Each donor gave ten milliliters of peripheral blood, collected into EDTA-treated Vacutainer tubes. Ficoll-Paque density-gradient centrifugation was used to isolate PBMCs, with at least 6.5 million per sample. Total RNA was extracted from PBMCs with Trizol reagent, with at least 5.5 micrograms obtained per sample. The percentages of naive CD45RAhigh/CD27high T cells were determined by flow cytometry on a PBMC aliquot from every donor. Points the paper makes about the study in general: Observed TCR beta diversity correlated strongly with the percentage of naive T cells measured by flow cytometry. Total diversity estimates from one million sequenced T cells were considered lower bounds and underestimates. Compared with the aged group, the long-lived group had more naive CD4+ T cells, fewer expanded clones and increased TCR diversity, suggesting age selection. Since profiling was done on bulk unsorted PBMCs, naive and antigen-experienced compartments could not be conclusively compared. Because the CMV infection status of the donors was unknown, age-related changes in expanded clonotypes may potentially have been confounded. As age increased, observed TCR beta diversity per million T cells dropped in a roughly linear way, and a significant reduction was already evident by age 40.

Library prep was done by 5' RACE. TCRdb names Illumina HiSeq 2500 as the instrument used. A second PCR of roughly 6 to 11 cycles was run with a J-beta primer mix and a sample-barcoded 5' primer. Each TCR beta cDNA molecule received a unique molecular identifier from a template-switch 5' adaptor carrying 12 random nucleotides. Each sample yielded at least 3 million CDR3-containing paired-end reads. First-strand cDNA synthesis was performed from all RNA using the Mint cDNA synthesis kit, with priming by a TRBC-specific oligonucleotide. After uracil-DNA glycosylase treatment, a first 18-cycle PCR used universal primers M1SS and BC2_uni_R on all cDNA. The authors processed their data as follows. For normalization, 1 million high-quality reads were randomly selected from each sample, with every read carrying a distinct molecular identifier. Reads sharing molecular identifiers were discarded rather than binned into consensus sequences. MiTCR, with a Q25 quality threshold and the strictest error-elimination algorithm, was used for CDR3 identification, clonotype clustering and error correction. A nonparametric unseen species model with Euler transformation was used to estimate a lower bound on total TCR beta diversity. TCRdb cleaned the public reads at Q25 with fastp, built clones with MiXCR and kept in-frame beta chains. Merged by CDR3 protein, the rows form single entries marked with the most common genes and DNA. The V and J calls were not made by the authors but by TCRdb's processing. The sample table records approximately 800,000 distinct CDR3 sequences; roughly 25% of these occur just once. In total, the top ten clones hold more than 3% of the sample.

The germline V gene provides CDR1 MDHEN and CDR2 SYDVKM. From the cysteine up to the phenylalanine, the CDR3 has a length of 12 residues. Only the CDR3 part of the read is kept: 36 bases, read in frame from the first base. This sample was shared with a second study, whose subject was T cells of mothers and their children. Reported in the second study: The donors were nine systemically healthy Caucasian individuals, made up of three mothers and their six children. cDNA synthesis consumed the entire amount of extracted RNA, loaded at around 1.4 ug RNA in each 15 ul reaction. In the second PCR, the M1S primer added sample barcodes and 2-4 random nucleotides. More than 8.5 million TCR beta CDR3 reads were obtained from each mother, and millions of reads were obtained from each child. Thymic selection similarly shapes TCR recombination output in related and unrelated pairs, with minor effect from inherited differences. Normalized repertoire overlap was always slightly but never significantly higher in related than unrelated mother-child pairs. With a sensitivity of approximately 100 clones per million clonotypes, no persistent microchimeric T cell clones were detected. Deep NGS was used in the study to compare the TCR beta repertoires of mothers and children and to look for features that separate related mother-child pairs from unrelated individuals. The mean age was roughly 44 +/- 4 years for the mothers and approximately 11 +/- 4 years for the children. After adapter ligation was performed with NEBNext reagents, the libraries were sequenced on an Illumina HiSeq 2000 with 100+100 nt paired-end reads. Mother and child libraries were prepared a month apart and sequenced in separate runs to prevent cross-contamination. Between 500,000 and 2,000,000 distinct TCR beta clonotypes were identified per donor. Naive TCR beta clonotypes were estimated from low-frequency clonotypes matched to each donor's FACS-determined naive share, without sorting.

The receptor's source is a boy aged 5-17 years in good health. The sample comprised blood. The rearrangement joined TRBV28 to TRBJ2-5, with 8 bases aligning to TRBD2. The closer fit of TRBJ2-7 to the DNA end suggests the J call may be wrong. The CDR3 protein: CASYSGTHEQYF. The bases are TGTGCCAGCTATAGCGGGACCCACGAGCAGTACTTC.